The present T cell receptor beta chain was sequenced within a study of graft-versus-host responses after intestinal transplantation. Background on the study: Multivisceral, liver-intestinal, or isolated intestinal transplants were given to recipients. The whole recipient group had anti-thymocyte globulin induction followed by tacrolimus and steroids for around three years.

Study results and limitations: Some GvH clones appeared in ileal mucosa or blood before recipient bone marrow. Clonal ratios of graft-versus-host to host-versus-graft in allografts were high for patients exhibiting graft-donor T cell macrochimerism.

About this clone itself: The antigen remains unidentified.

Clones were read by immunoSEQ multiplex PCR, and TCRdb kept only the in-frame ones, dropping some. Of approximately 130,000 clones detected, about 92% appear once; the ten largest clones hold approximately 0.17%. CDR1 and CDR2 (germline): SGHTA, FQGNSA. Losses at the gene ends were 4 bases for V and 6 bases for J; bases not matched to a gene: 1. The length of the CDR3 is 12 residues. Specimen: unstimulated CD4+ T cells sorted from spleen or lymph node cells, collected before intestinal transplant. The chain recombines TRBV7-2 with TRBJ1-1; 8 bases agree with TRBD1. The clonotype comes from a human donor who received an intestinal transplant. The CDR3 reads CASSSTGAEAFF. The CDR3 coding sequence is TGTGCCAGCAGCTCGACAGGGGCTGAAGCTTTCTTT. The whole variable domain, remainder taken from reference TRBV7-2 and TRBJ1-1, is GAGVSQSPSNKVTEKGKDVELRCDPISGHTALYWYRQSLGQGLEFLIYFQGNSAPDKSGLPSDRFSAERTGGSVSTLTIQRTQQEDSAVYLCASSSTGAEAFFGQGTRLTVV.